This T cell receptor beta chain stems from a study of CD8 T cells in ankylosing spondylitis. A remark on this clonotype: Its cognate antigen is unknown.

Between the trimmed V and J ends, which lost 0 bases and 5 bases, there was a span of 10 bases. This CDR3 contains 13 residues. The germline CDR1 and CDR2 sequences are DFQATT and SNEGSKA (reference sequence). Study observations and caveats: Typical of ankylosing spondylitis blood, it appeared, was a TCR beta motif of fewer than 10 highly homologous variants. The authors reported significant enrichment of disease-linked clones in matched ankylosing spondylitis synovial fluid.

Using quantitative 5'-RACE with molecular barcodes, the authors made TCR beta libraries. TCRdb re-called the 5' RACE reads through MiXCR, storing one row per CDR3 protein. The table has 700,000 or so distinct CDR3 sequences, 15% to 20% seen once; the top ten hold around 19%. The chain is built from TRBV20-1 and TRBJ2-5; no firm D call. This TCR was sampled from a male donor with ankylosing spondylitis. Sequencing used blood, either unsorted or a sorted T cell fraction (not recorded which). The CDR3 sequence: CSARDPVGETQYF. CDR3 coding DNA: TGCAGTGCTAGAGATCCGGTCGGGGAGACCCAGTACTTC.